This T cell receptor (beta chain) was sequenced in a study of T cell responses to AZD1222 COVID-19 vaccine. Study background: Second-dose schedules of about 4 or about 12 weeks were combined.

General study results and limits: Among AZD1222 vaccinees, only five or six were seropositive at baseline. A reported finding is that nearly half of spike-specific TCRs target unmutated variant regions. All repertoire sampling was performed exclusively after the peak T cell response.

Germline V lookup: CDR1 SSHAT, CDR2 FNYEAQ (reference sequence). The CDR3 is 15 residues long. Turning to this clone: Its antigen is unknown. One end of the junction varies from germline; a read error may be responsible.

Some clones are missing from TCRdb's copy, which holds only in-frame ones; the method was immunoSEQ multiplex PCR. This repertoire shows tens of thousands of clones, under 95% found once; its top ten account for about 20%. This sequence was found in an adult in good health. This chain connects TRBV7-7 to TRBJ2-3, with a weak D call TRBD1 (5 bases). The specimen comprised peripheral blood, sampled on day 0 of AZD1222 vaccination. CDR3 sequence reads: CASSLGVQGTDTQYF. Here the CDR3 DNA reads TGTGCTAGCAGCTTAGGGGTCCAGGGCACAGATACGCAGTATTTT.